This passage covers 20 T cell receptor beta chains from one sample sequenced in a study of blood T cell repertoires in COVID-19 (TCRdb year 2020). Preparation of the library involved the immunoSEQ multiplex PCR assay. Entries here come from immuneACCESS through TCRdb and include only in-frame sequences with V and J called. Some clones fail to appear in such tables; in the studies checked, an unresolved V gene covers under half of the shortfall, and the cause of the remainder is unknown. Within this sample are about 480,000 clones, with 88% of them counted one time only. The ten largest clones represent about 1.7% of the sample. Input material: PBMCs or T cells enriched from blood (not recorded which). These receptors all stem from a woman between 40 and 55 years old who had recovered from COVID-19.

The chain combines TRBV7-9 with TRBJ1-1; no definite D call. CDR3 size: 13 residues. CDR1 and CDR2 from the germline V gene are SEHNR and FQNEAQ (reference sequence). V dropped 1 base and J dropped 5 bases, with 8 bases sitting between them. The CDR3 bases are TGTGCCAGCAGCTTAGGTTACGGTACTGAAGCTTTCTTT. Amino acid sequence: CASSLGYGTEAFF.

As DNA, the CDR3 is TGTGCCAGCAGCCTCCGGGGACTAGCGGTAAAAGAGACCCAGTACTTC. Translated, it gives CASSLRGLAVKETQYF. V usage is TRBV3-1 (or the pseudogene TRBV3-2) and J usage is TRBJ2-5; TRBD2 matches at 11 bases. Germline V gene data show CDR1 as LGHDT and CDR2 as YNNKEL (reference sequence). The CDR3 spans 16 residues. V lost 4 bases, J lost 3 bases, and 7 bases stayed unmatched.

The chain employs TRBV6-5 and TRBJ2-7; D is unresolved. Germline CDR1 reads MNHEY; CDR2 reads SVGAGI. V was cut by 8 bases and J by 7 bases, with 21 bases left in between. CDR3 length equals 14 residues. The CDR3 DNA reads TGTGCCAGCGAGGCCCAACCGGATCTCTGGGAGCAGTACTTC. Its translation: CASEAQPDLWEQYF.

J is TRBJ2-5 and V is TRBV19, with a possible D match to TRBD1 (6 bases). The germline gives CDR1 LNHDA, CDR2 SQIVND (reference sequence). V lost 5 bases and J lost 5, with 18 bases in between. The CDR3 loop spans 15 amino acids. CDR3 sequence reads: CASSSLSGATETQYF. The DNA of the CDR3 is TGTGCCAGTAGTTCGCTCTCAGGGGCGACGGAGACCCAGTACTTC.

The CDR3 DNA reads TGTGCCAGCAGCGCCTCAGGGGGCGGTGGCTATGGCTACACCTTC. It encodes CASSASGGGGYGYTF. This chain uses TRBV9 with TRBJ1-2, with TRBD1 matching 8 bases. The J segment lost 4 bases and the V segment lost 3 bases, leaving 8 bases of the junction unmatched. Germline values: CDR1 SGDLS, CDR2 YYNGEE. This CDR3 has 15 amino acids. Full variable domain (rest looked up from reference TRBV9 and TRBJ1-2): DSGVTQTPKHLITATGQRVTLRCSPRSGDLSVYWYQQSLDQGLQFLIQYYNGEERAKGNILERFSAQQFPDLHSELNLSSLELGDSALYFCASSASGGGGYGYTFGSGTRLTVV.

The rearrangement joins TRBV7-9 to TRBJ2-6; D call uncertain. Germline V gene sequence: CDR1 SEHNR, CDR2 FQNEAQ (reference sequence). The germline V and J ends were trimmed by 5 bases and 0 bases, with 20 bases remaining between them. The length of the CDR3 is 19 residues. The CDR3, as DNA: TGTGCCAGCAGCCTTAGACCCCGTGGGCCCCCCTCTGGGGCCAACGTCCTGACTTTC. This gives the protein CASSLRPRGPPSGANVLTF.

The chain joins TRBV20-1 to TRBJ2-5, with TRBD1 matching 7 bases. Per the germline V gene, CDR1 is DFQATT and CDR2 is SNEGSKA (reference sequence). V trimming: 3 bases; J trimming: 5 bases; junction bases outside the gene matches: 6. The CDR3 loop spans 13 amino acids. The CDR3: CSASLRGKETQYF. The CDR3 DNA is TGCAGTGCTAGTCTCAGGGGGAAGGAGACCCAGTACTTC.

This clone showed up just a few times. The chain carries TRBV21-1 and TRBJ2-1; the D segment call TRBD1 is taken from the table without a DNA check. TRBV21-1 is a known pseudogene. The CDR3 is 15 residues long. The CDR3 DNA reads TGTGCCAGCAGCAAAGGACCGCCGGGACAGGGATGGAAGTTCTTC. Encoded protein: CASSKGPPGQGWKFF.

The V gene is TRBV27, the J gene TRBJ2-7; possible D gene TRBD2, 6 bases. Germline CDR1 reads MNHEY; CDR2 reads SMNVEV (reference sequence). The CDR3 has 14 residues. V was pared by 3 bases and J by 1 base, with 10 bases between. The CDR3 nucleotides read TGTGCCAGCAGTTTGGGGGGAGAGTCCTACGAGCAGTACTTC. Translation: CASSLGGESYEQYF.

This clone was recorded a few times. Other nucleotide sequences from this sample produce the same CDR3. This sequence joins TRBV14 and TRBJ1-2; no clear D gene. There are 12 residues in the CDR3. Germline CDR1 reads SGHDN; CDR2 reads FVKESK. The ends were cut back, 0 bases at V and 8 bases at J, with 7 bases in the middle. CDR3 DNA: TGTGCCAGCAGCCAAGATAGCCGAGGCTACACCTTC. It translates to CASSQDSRGYTF.

The chain joins TRBV5-5 to TRBJ2-1; the D is unclear. The CDR3 contains 13 residues. V was clipped by 0 bases and J by 10 bases, with 11 bases between them. Germline CDR1 SGHKS, CDR2 YYEKEE (reference sequence). In DNA, the CDR3 is TGTGCCAGCAGCTTGGGGGCGTTCCGCGAGCAGTTCTTC. The encoded protein is CASSLGAFREQFF.

In this sample, this clone turned up once. The chain is built from TRBV29-1 and TRBJ2-2; D ambiguous. V lost 4 bases and J 3 bases, leaving 12 bases between the germline ends. Germline-derived CDR1 and CDR2 are SQVTM and ANQGSEA. CDR3 size: 14 residues. CDR3 coding DNA: TGCAGCGTTGGGGCTCGAACCCACACCGGGGAGCTGTTTTTT. Residues: CSVGARTHTGELFF.

The chain uses TRBV19 and TRBJ1-4; D is perhaps TRBD1 (5 bases). Trimming removed 6 bases at V and 5 bases at J, with 13 bases between. Germline CDR1 LNHDA, CDR2 SQIVND (reference sequence). This CDR3 is built from 14 residues. This CDR3 reads CASSLTEMNEKLFF. The CDR3 DNA reads as TGTGCCAGTAGCCTGACAGAGATGAATGAAAAACTGTTTTTT.

This rearrangement joins TRBV5-4 to TRBJ2-7, with 10 positions matching TRBD2. Germline V gives CDR1 SGHNT, CDR2 YYREEE (reference sequence). The CDR3 consists of 16 residues. The trim removed 1 base at V and 4 bases at J, leaving 8 bases unmatched. CDR3 in amino acids: CASSLSPSGSNYEQYF. Written as DNA, the CDR3 is TGTGCCAGCAGCTTGAGTCCTAGCGGGAGTAATTACGAGCAGTACTTC.

The gene calls are TRBV15 and TRBJ2-7, with 14 bases matching TRBD2. Trimming cost V 5 bases and J 7 bases; bases outside gene matches: 19. The germline gives CDR1 LNHNV, CDR2 YYDKDF (reference sequence). There are 19 residues in the CDR3. The CDR3 is CATSALGLAGGHTYGEQYF. The CDR3 nucleotides are TGTGCCACCAGCGCCTTAGGACTAGCGGGAGGACATACCTACGGAGAGCAGTACTTC.

About this clone: Distinct nucleotide sequences in the sample also encode this CDR3. The chain recombines TRBV12-3 or TRBV12-4 with TRBJ1-1; D ambiguous. The CDR3 sequence is 11 residues long. V lost 5 bases and J lost 4, with 5 bases in between. The CDR3 spells CASSPLTEAFF. DNA of the CDR3: TGTGCCAGCAGTCCCCTCACTGAAGCTTTCTTT.

The V and J genes are TRBV5-5 and TRBJ1-2; D might be TRBD1 (6 bases). Germline values: CDR1 SGHKS, CDR2 YYEKEE (reference sequence). The CDR3 consists of 12 residues. Trimming stripped 2 bases from V and 8 bases from J, with 10 bases between. This CDR3 is CASSFRGRGYTF. The DNA of the CDR3 is TGTGCCAGCAGCTTCAGGGGCCGGGGCTACACCTTC.

This sequence joins TRBV10-3 and TRBJ1-5; 7 bases match TRBD1. The CDR3 totals 12 residues. The germline V gene encodes CDR1 ENHRY and CDR2 SYGVKD. The J segment lost 4 bases and the V segment lost 10 bases, leaving 4 bases of the junction unmatched. The CDR3 DNA is TGTGCCACTTCAGGGGGGAATCAGCCCCAGCATTTT. Its protein product is CATSGGNQPQHF.

The genes are TRBV10-3 and TRBJ1-4; tentative D call: TRBD1 (5 bases). The CDR3 is made up of 14 amino acids. From germline, CDR1 is ENHRY and CDR2 SYGVKD. Trimming removed 3 bases from V and 3 bases from J, with 8 bases in between. The CDR3 DNA reads as TGTGCCATCAGTGACGACAGCTCTAATGAAAAACTGTTTTTT. Translation: CAISDDSSNEKLFF.

This chain links TRBV7-9 with TRBJ2-7; TRBD2 matches at 7 bases. Germline assignment: CDR1 SEHNR and CDR2 FQNEAQ (reference sequence). Trimming took 4 bases from V and 6 from J; bases not matched to a gene: 12. This CDR3 has 15 residues. CDR3 sequence: CASSSLGRSRGEQYF. The CDR3 nucleotides read TGTGCCAGCAGCTCCCTCGGGAGGTCTCGGGGCGAGCAGTACTTC.